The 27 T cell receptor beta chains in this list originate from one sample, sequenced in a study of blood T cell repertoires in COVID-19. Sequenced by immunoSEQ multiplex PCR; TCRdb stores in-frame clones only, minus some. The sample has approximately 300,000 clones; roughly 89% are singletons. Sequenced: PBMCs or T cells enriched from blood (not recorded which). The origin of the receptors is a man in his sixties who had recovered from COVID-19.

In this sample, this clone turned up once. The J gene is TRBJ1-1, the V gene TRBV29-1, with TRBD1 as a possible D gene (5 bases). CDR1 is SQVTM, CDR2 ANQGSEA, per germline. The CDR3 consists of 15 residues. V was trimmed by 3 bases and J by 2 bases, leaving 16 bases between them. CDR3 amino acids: CSVEVQALDNTEAFF. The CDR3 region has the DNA TGCAGCGTTGAGGTACAGGCCCTAGATAACACTGAAGCTTTCTTT. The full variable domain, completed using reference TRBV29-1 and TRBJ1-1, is SAVISQKPSRDICQRGTSLTIQCQVDSQVTMMFWYRQQPGQSLTLIATANQGSEATYESGFVIDKFPISRPNLTFSTLTVSNMSPEDSSIYLCSVEVQALDNTEAFFGQGTRLTVV.

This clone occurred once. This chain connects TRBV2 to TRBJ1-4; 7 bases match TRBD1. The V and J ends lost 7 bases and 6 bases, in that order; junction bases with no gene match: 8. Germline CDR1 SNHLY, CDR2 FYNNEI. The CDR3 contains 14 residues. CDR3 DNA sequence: TGTGCCAGCACCCGAGACAGGGACGATGAAAAACTGTTTTTT. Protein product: CASTRDRDDEKLFF.

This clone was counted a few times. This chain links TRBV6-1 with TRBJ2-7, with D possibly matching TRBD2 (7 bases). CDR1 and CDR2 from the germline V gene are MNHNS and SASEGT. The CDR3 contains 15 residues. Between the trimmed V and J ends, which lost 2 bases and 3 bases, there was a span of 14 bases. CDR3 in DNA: TGTGCCAGCAGTGAAATTGCGGGGGCGGGCTACGAGCAGTACTTC. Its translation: CASSEIAGAGYEQYF.

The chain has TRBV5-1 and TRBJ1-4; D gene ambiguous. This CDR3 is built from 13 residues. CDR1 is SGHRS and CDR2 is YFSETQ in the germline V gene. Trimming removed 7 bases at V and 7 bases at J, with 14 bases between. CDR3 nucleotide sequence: TGCGCCAGCGCAGTTAGGGAGGGTGAAAAACTGTTTTTT. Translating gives CASAVREGEKLFF. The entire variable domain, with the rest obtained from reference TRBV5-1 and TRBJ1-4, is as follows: KAGVTQTPRYLIKTRGQQVTLSCSPISGHRSVSWYQQTPGQGLQFLFEYFSETQRNKGNFPGRFSGRQFSNSRSEMNVSTLELGDSALYLCASAVREGEKLFFGSGTQLSVL.

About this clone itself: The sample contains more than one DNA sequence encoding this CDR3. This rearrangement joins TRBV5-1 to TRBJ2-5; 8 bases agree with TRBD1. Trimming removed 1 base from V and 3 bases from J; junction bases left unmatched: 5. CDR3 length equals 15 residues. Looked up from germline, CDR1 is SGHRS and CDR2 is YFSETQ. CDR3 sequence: CASSLTGTGEETQYF. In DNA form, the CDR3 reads TGCGCCAGCAGCTTGACCGGGACAGGAGAAGAGACCCAGTACTTC.

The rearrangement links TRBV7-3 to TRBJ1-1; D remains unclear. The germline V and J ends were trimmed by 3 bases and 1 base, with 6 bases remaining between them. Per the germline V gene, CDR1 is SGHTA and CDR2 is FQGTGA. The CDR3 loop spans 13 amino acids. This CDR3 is CASSFGENTEAFF. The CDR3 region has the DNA TGTGCCAGCAGCTTTGGAGAGAACACTGAAGCTTTCTTT.

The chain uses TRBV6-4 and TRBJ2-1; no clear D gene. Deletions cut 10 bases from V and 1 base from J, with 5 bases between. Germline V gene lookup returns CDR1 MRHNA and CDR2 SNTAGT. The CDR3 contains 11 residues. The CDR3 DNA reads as TGTGCCACGAGGTCCTACAATGAGCAGTTCTTC. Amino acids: CATRSYNEQFF.

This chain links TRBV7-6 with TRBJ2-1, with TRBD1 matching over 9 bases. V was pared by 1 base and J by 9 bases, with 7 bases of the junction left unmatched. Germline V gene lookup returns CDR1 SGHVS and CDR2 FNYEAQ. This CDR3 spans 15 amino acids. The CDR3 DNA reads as TGTGCCAGCAGCTTAGTAACAGGGGGCTTTCTTGAGCAGTTCTTC. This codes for CASSLVTGGFLEQFF.

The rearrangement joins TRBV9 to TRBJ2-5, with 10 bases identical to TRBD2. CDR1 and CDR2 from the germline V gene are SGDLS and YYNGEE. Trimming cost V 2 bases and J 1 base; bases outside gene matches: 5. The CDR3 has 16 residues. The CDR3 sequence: CASSVSTSGFQETQYF. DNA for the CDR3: TGTGCCAGCAGCGTGTCGACTAGCGGGTTCCAAGAGACCCAGTACTTC.

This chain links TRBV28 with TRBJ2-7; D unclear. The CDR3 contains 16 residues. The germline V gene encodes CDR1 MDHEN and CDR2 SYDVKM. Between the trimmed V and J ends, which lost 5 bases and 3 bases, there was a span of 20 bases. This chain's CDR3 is CASSPFQEGLLYEQYF. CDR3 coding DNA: TGTGCCAGCAGTCCTTTTCAGGAAGGCCTTCTCTACGAGCAGTACTTC.

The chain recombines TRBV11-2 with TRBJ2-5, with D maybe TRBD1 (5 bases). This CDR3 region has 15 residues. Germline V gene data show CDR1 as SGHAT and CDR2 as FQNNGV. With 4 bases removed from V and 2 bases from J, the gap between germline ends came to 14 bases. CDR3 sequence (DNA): TGTGCCAGCAGCTCCCGGCCCGGACAACAAGAGACCCAGTACTTC. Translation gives CASSSRPGQQETQYF. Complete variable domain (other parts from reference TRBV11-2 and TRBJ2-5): EAGVAQSPRYKIIEKRQSVAFWCNPISGHATLYWYQQILGQGPKLLIQFQNNGVVDDSQLPKDRFSAERLKGVDSTLKIQPAKLEDSAVYLCASSSRPGQQETQYFGPGTRLLVL.

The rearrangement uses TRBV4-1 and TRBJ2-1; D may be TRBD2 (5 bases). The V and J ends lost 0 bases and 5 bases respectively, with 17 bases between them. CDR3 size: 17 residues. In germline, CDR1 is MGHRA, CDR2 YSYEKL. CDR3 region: CASSQDSRGEGNNEQFF. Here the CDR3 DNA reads TGCGCCAGCAGCCAAGATAGCCGGGGAGAAGGAAACAATGAGCAGTTCTTC.

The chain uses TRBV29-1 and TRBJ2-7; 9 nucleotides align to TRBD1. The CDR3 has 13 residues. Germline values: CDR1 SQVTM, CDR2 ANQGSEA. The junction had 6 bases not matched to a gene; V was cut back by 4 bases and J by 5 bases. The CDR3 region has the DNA TGCAGCGTTGTGGGACAGGGAATGGACGAGCAGTACTTC. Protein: CSVVGQGMDEQYF.

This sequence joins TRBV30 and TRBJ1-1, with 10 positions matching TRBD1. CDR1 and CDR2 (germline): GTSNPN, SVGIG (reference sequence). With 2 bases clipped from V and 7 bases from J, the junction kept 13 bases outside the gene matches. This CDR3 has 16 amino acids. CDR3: CAWSPPGQGSNGEAFF. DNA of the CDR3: TGTGCCTGGAGTCCTCCGGGACAGGGGAGTAACGGTGAAGCTTTCTTT.

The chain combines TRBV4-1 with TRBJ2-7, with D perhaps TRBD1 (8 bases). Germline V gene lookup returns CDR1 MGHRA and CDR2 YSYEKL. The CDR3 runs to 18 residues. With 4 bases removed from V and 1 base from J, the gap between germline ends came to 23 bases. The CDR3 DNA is TGCGCCAGCAGCCTCCGAACTCCCACAGGGGGGGGGTCCTACGAGCAGTACTTC. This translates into CASSLRTPTGGGSYEQYF.

DNA for the CDR3: TGTGCCAGCAGTGCGACAGGGGCAATGAACACTGAAGCTTTCTTT. Residues: CASSATGAMNTEAFF. This chain joins TRBV28 and TRBJ1-1; 8 bases are a match to TRBD1. CDR3 size: 15 residues. The germline V gene has CDR1 MDHEN and CDR2 SYDVKM. V was clipped by 5 bases and J by 0 bases; unmatched bases: 5.

DNA of the CDR3: TGTGCCAGCAGCCCCCTCGGTGACGAGCAGTACTTC. Its translation: CASSPLGDEQYF. The J gene is TRBJ2-7, the V gene TRBV5-6, with no clear D. V shed 4 bases and J shed 5 bases, with 10 bases lying between them. Looked up from germline, CDR1 is SGHDT and CDR2 is YYEEEE. The CDR3 has 12 residues.

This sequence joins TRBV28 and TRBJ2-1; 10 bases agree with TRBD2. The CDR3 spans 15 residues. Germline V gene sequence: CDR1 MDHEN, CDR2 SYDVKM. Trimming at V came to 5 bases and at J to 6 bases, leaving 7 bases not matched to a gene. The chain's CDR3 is CASSPALAGRNEQFF. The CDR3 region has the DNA TGTGCCAGCAGTCCCGCACTAGCGGGACGCAATGAGCAGTTCTTC.

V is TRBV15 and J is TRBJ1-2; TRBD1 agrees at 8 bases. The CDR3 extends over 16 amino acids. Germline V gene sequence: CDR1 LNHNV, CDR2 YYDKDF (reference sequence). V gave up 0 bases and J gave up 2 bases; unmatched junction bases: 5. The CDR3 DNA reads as TGTGCCACCAGCAGAGACGGACAGGGCGGCAACTATGGCTACACCTTC. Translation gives CATSRDGQGGNYGYTF. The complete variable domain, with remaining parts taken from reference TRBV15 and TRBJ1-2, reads DAMVIQNPRYQVTQFGKPVTLSCSQTLNHNVMYWYQQKSSQAPKLLFHYYDKDFNNEADTPDNFQSRRPNTSFCFLDIRSPGLGDTAMYLCATSRDGQGGNYGYTFGSGTRLTVV.

For the CDR3, the DNA is TGCGCCAGCAGCTGGACTAGCGGGACCTACAATGAGCAGTTCTTC. Protein: CASSWTSGTYNEQFF. V and J are TRBV5-1 and TRBJ2-1; 12 bases are a match to TRBD2. Germline assignment: CDR1 SGHRS and CDR2 YFSETQ. This CDR3 spans 15 amino acids. The junction had 0 bases not matched to a gene; V was cut back by 3 bases and J by 2 bases.

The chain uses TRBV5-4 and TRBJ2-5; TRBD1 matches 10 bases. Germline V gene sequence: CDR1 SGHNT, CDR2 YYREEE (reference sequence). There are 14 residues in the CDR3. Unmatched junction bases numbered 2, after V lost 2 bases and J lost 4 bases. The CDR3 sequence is CASSFDRGLETQYF. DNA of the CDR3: TGTGCCAGCAGCTTCGACAGGGGGCTAGAGACCCAGTACTTC.

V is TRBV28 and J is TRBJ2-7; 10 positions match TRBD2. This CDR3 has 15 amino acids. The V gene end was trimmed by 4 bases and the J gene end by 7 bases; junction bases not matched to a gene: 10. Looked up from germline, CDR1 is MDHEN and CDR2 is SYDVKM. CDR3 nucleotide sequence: TGTGCCAGCAGTTCGCCCCCGGGACTAGCGATTGAGCAGTACTTC. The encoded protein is CASSSPPGLAIEQYF.

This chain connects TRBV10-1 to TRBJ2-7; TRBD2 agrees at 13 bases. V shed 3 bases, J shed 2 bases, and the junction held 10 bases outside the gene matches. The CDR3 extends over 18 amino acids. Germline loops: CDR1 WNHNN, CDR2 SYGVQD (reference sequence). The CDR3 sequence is CASSDSGTSGTYPYEQYF. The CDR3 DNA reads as TGCGCCAGCAGTGATTCTGGGACTAGCGGGACCTACCCCTACGAGCAGTACTTC.

The CDR3 region has the DNA TGTGCCAGCAGCCAGGGCATGAACACTGAAGCTTTCTTT. Amino acids: CASSQGMNTEAFF. The genes are TRBV14 and TRBJ1-1; D not resolved. The germline V gene encodes CDR1 SGHDN and CDR2 FVKESK. Trimming removed 3 bases from V and 0 bases from J, with 5 bases in between. The CDR3 spans 13 residues.

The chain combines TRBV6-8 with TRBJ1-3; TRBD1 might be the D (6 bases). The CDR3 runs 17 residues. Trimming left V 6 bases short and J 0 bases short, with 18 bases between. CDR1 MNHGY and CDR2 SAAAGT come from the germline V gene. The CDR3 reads CASRSRTVTLSGNTIYF. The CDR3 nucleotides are TGTGCCAGCAGATCCCGGACAGTTACCCTCTCTGGAAACACCATATATTTT.

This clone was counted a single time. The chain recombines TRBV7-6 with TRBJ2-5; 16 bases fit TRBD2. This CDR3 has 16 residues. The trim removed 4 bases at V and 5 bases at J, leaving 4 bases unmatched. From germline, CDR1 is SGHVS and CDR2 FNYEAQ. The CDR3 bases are TGTGCCAGCAGCTCGGGACTAGCGGGAGGGCCGGAGACCCAGTACTTC. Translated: CASSSGLAGGPETQYF. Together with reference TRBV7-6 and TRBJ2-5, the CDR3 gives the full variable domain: GAGVSQSPRYKVTKRGQDVALRCDPISGHVSLYWYRQALGQGPEFLTYFNYEAQQDKSGLPNDRFSAERPEGSISTLTIQRTEQRDSAMYRCASSSGLAGGPETQYFGPGTRLLVL.

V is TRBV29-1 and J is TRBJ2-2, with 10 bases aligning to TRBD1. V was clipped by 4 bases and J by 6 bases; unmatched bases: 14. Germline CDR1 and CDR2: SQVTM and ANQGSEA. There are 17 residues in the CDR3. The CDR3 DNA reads TGCAGCGTTGGCCCCCGGGACAGGGGTGGCGAAGCCGGGGAGCTGTTTTTT. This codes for CSVGPRDRGGEAGELFF.